This TCR beta chain emerged from a study of CD8 T cells in Susac syndrome. Random-hexamer reverse transcription was applied to roughly 0.45 to 1 ug RNA. Amplification of TCR beta CDR3 was carried out by immunoSEQ multiplex PCR, which covered 54 Vbeta and 13 Jbeta segments. TCRdb passed the immunoSEQ multiplex PCR reads through MiXCR, listing each CDR3 protein once. The table includes around 170,000 distinct CDR3 sequences, more than 85% detected once. Broader study findings: Susac CD8+ cells expanded clonally the most in TEMRA cells and in active patients.

The study sequenced TCR beta in blood CD8+ and CD4+ T cells. The CD8+ and CD4+ T cells were negatively isolated, with the TEMRA cells enriched by FACS. Looked up from germline, CDR1 is MGHRA and CDR2 is YSYEKL. V was clipped by 3 bases and J by 1 base, with 15 bases between them. The CDR3 has 16 amino acids. This clonotype has a single count. Its matching antigen is unknown. V gene TRBV4-1 combines with J gene TRBJ1-1; D may be TRBD1 (5 bases). Sequencing was done on a sample of CD8+ T cells from PBMCs. The sequence was collected from a human donor with Susac syndrome. CDR3: CASSQEEGLRNTEAFF. CDR3 DNA sequence: TGCGCCAGCAGCCAGGAAGAGGGACTCAGGAACACTGAAGCTTTCTTT.